This T cell receptor beta chain emerged from a study of blood T cell repertoires in COVID-19. Whole-study context: The United States, Italy and Spain provided the acute and convalescent COVID-19 samples. Sample material is recorded as cDNA or gDNA derived from T cells, B-cell-depleted T cells, or PBMCs.

V lost 2 bases and J lost 3; bases outside the gene matches: 13. Per germline, CDR1 SGHRS and CDR2 YFSETQ. There are 17 residues in the CDR3. Authors' methods: Amplification with reference gene primers provided the estimates of nucleated cell counts. Sequenced by immunoSEQ multiplex PCR; TCRdb stores in-frame clones only, minus some. Clone size and V and J calls were adopted from that table, with D and trimming inferred from the DNA. This sample has some 140,000 clones, with approximately 84% found just once. The chain links TRBV5-1 to TRBJ2-7, with 8 bases matching TRBD1. The sample consisted of peripheral blood. This receptor was taken from a man aged 60 to 75 with acute or convalescent COVID-19. In nucleotides, the CDR3 is TGCGCCAGCAGCTTCGGTATTGAACAGGGGGATTTCTACGAGCAGTACTTC. This gives the protein CASSFGIEQGDFYEQYF.